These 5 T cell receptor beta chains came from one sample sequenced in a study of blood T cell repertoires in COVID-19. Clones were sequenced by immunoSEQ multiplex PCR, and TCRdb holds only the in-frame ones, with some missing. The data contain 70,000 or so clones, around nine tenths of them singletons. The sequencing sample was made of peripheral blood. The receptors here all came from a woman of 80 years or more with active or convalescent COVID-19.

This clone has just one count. DNA of the CDR3: TGTGCCAGCAGCTTCCGGGACAGGGATTTCTATGGCTACACCTTC. The encoded protein is CASSFRDRDFYGYTF. The chain uses TRBV13 and TRBJ1-2; 9 bases are a match to TRBD1. Germline V gene sequence: CDR1 PRHDT, CDR2 FYEKMQ (reference sequence). The V gene end was trimmed by 3 bases and the J gene end by 4 bases; junction bases not matched to a gene: 6. CDR3 size: 15 residues.

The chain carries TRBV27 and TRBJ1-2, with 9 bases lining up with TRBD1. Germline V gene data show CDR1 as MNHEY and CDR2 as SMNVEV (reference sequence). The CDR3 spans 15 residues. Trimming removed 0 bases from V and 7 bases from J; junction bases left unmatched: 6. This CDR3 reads CASSLSLTGGGGYTF. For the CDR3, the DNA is TGTGCCAGCAGTTTATCGCTCACAGGGGGCGGTGGCTACACCTTC.

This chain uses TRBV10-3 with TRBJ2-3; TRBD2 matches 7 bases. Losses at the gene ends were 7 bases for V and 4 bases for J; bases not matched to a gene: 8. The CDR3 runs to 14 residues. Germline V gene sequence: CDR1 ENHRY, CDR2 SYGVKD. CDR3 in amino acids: CAITMGGDSDTQYF. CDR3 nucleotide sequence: TGTGCCATCACCATGGGAGGGGATTCAGATACGCAGTATTTT.

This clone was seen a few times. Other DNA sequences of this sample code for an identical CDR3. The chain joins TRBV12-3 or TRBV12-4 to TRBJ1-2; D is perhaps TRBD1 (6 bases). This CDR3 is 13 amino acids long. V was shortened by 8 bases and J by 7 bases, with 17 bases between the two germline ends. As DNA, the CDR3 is TGTGCCAGCGGTTGGGGGGGCGGCTCTGGCTACACCTTC. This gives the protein CASGWGGGSGYTF.

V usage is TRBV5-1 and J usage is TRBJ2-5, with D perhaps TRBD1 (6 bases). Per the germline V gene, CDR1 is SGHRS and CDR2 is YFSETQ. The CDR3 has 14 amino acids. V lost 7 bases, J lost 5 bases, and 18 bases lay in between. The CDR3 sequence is CASQKSGGAETQYF. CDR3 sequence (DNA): TGCGCCAGCCAGAAGAGTGGGGGCGCGGAGACCCAGTACTTC.